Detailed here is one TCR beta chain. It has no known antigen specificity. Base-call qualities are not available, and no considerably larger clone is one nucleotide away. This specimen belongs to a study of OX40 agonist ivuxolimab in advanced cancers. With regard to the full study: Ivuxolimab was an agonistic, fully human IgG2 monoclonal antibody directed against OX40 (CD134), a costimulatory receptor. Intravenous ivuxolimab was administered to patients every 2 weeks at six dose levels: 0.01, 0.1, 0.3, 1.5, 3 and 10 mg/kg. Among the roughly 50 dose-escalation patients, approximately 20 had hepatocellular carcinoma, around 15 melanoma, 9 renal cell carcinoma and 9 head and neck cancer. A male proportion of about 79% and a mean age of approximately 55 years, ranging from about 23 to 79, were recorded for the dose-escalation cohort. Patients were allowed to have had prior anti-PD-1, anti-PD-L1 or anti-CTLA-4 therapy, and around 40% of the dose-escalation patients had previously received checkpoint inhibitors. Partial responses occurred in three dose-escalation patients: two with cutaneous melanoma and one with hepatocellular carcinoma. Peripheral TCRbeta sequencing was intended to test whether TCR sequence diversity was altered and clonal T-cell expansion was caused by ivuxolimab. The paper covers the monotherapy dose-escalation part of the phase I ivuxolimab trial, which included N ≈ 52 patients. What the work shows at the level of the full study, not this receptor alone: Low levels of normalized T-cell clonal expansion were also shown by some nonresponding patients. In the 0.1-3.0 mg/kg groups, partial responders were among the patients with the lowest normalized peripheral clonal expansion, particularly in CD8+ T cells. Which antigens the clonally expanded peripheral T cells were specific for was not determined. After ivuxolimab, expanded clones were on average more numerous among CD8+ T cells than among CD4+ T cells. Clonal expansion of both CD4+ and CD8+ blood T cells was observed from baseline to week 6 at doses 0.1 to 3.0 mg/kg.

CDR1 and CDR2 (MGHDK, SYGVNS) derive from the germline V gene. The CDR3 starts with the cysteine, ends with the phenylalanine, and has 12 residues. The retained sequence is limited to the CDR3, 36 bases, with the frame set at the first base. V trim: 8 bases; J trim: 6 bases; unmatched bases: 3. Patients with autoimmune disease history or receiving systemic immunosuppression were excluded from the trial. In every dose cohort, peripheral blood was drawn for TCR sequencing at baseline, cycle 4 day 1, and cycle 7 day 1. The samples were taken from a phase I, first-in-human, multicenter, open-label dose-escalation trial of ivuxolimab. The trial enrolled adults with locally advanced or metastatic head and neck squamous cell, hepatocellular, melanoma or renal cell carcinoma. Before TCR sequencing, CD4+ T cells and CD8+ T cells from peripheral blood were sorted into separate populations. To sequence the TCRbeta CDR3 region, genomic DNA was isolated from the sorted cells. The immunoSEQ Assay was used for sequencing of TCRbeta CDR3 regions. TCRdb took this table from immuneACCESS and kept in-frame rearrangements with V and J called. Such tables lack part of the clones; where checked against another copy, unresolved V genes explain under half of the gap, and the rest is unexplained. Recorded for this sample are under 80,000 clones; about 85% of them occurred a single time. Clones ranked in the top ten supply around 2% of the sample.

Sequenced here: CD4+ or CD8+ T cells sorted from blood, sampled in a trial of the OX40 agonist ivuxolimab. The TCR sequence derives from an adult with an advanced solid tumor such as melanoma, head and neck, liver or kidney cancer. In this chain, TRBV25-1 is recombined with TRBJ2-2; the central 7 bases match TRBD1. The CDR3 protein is CASHRGPGELFF. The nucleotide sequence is TGTGCCAGCCACAGGGGACCCGGGGAGCTGTTTTTT.